A selection of T cell receptor beta chains follows, all from one sample in a study of spatial heterogeneity in lung cancer. TCRdb re-derived calls from the 5' RACE reads in MiXCR, one entry per CDR3 protein. The sample records 20,000 to 30,000 distinct CDR3 sequences, roughly 9% being singletons. The input for sequencing was lung tumor tissue, taken at surgery. The source of these receptors is a male donor with early-stage non-small cell lung cancer. Each CDR3 is given with its conserved first and last residue. The D gene is left open where the match is weak. Part of the rows lack a size; the others show once, few, many or a class for expanded clones.

TRBJ2-1,.,TRBV7-6,.,TGTGCCAGCAGCTCGTACGGGCGGAGGGGAGAGCAGTTCTTC,CASSSYGRRGEQFF
TRBJ1-2,TRBD1,TRBV25-1,many,TGTGCCAGCAGCGGACAGGGGTATGGCTACACCTTC,CASSGQGYGYTF
TRBJ2-5,.,TRBV30,few,TGTGCCTGGAGTCCAGGGGCCCTCCAAGAGACCCAGTACTTC,CAWSPGALQETQYF
TRBJ1-1,.,TRBV10-2,many,TGCGCCAGCAGCGAACGGACGGGGGACACTGAAGCTTTCTTT,CASSERTGDTEAFF
TRBJ1-1,.,TRBV7-9,many,TGTGCCAGCAGCTTAGGGGGGGCGTTCTTCTTT,CASSLGGAFFF
TRBJ2-7,.,TRBV7-2,few,TGTGCCAGCAGCCCCCCCCGGGCGGGTACTCTGGGCGAGCAGTACTTC,CASSPPRAGTLGEQYF
TRBJ2-4,.,TRBV5-1,many,TGCGCCAGCAGCCAAGGACAGCCCAATTTCAAAAACATTCAGTACTTC,CASSQGQPNFKNIQYF
TRBJ2-5,.,TRBV9,many,TGTGCCAGCAGCGTAGGACAGCAAGAGACCCAGTACTTC,CASSVGQQETQYF
TRBJ1-2,.,TRBV15,few,TGTGCCACCAGCAGGCTGCAGGACCACTATGGCTACACCTTC,CATSRLQDHYGYTF
TRBJ2-7,TRBD1,TRBV12-3/TRBV12-4,many,TGTGCCAGCAGTTCCCTGGGGACAGGGTATACTTCGGACGAGCAGTACTTC,CASSSLGTGYTSDEQYF
TRBJ1-4,.,TRBV28,medium-sized,TGTGCCAGCAGTTTAAGGGCCAAGAATGAAAAACTGTTTTTT,CASSLRAKNEKLFF
TRBJ1-4,.,TRBV18,many,TGTGCCAGCTCACCACCCCGGACAACTAATGAAAAACTGTTTTTT,CASSPPRTTNEKLFF
TRBJ1-2,.,TRBV28,many,TGTGCCAGCAGTTCCCCCAGCGCTCCTGGACCTTATGGCTACACCTTC,CASSSPSAPGPYGYTF
TRBJ2-3,.,TRBV7-6,many,TGTGCCAGCAGCTTAAATGAGGGCGGGAACACAGATACGCAGTATTTT,CASSLNEGGNTDTQYF
TRBJ2-7,.,TRBV28,.,TGTGCCAGCACGTCCGGGTTACACTACGAGCAGTACTTC,CASTSGLHYEQYF
TRBJ2-7,.,TRBV11-3,few,TGTGCCAGCAGCTTAGGAGGGGACACAGTCTACGAGCAGTACTTC,CASSLGGDTVYEQYF
TRBJ2-7,.,TRBV2,few,TGTGCCAGCAAACAGGGGCCCGTGAGCGGGGAGCAGTACTTC,CASKQGPVSGEQYF
TRBJ2-2,.,TRBV6-5,many,TGTGCCAGCAGTTATGGTGAAACCACCGGGGAGCTGTTTTTT,CASSYGETTGELFF
TRBJ1-1,.,TRBV28,many,TGTGCCAGCACTATACGGGGGGTCACTGAAGCTTTCTTT,CASTIRGVTEAFF
TRBJ1-5,.,TRBV28,many,TGTGCCAGCAGTTTAAGTTTGGCAGGCAATCAGCCCCAGCATTTT,CASSLSLAGNQPQHF
TRBJ2-7,.,TRBV28,many,TGTGCCAGTCTGGGGGATGAGGTAACGGACTACGAGCAGTACTTC,CASLGDEVTDYEQYF
TRBJ2-7,.,TRBV20-1,.,TGCAGTGCTAGGGACCTCGGGGACTACGAGCAGTACTTC,CSARDLGDYEQYF
TRBJ2-1,.,TRBV5-6,many,TGTGCCAGCAGCTTGGGCAATGAGCAGTTCTTC,CASSLGNEQFF
TRBJ2-5,TRBD2,TRBV6-5,few,TGTGCCAGCAGCCCAAGGAGTAGCGGGCAAGAGACCCAGTACTTC,CASSPRSSGQETQYF
TRBJ2-3,TRBD2,TRBV5-4,.,TGTGCCAGCAGCCTTACTAGCGGGATCTTGACAGATACGCAGTATTTT,CASSLTSGILTDTQYF
TRBJ1-4,.,TRBV27,.,TGTGCCAGCAGATCCCCCTGGGGGAATGAAAAACTGTTTTTT,CASRSPWGNEKLFF
TRBJ2-5,.,TRBV11-2,few,TGTGCCAGCAGCTCAGTGACGGGAGTATTAGAGACCCAGTACTTC,CASSSVTGVLETQYF
TRBJ1-1,.,TRBV5-1,many,TGCGCCAGCAGGGTGGCAGGGGCGAACACTGAAGCTTTCTTT,CASRVAGANTEAFF
TRBJ2-7,TRBD2,TRBV7-8,many,TGTGCCAGCAGCCCCAGGACTAGCGGAACATACGAGCAGTACTTC,CASSPRTSGTYEQYF
TRBJ2-2,.,TRBV5-1,.,TGCGCCAGCAGCTTTGGTATGGAAACCGGGGAGCTGTTTTTT,CASSFGMETGELFF
TRBJ2-1,.,TRBV28,many,TGTGCCAGCAGTGCCGCGGGACGGCGACTCAATGAGCAGTTCTTC,CASSAAGRRLNEQFF
TRBJ2-1,TRBD1,TRBV27,few,TGTGCCAGCAGCCCCCTAGGGGACAGGCGCCACAATGAGCAGTTCTTC,CASSPLGDRRHNEQFF
TRBJ2-1,TRBD1,TRBV27,few,TGTGCCAGCAGAAAACAGGGGAGTAGCTCCTACAATGAGCAGTTCTTC,CASRKQGSSSYNEQFF
TRBJ2-3,TRBD2,TRBV5-1,many,TGCGCCAGCAGCTTGGGTCTAGCGGGAACAGATACGCAGTATTTT,CASSLGLAGTDTQYF
TRBJ2-3,.,TRBV7-7,once,TGTGCCAGCAGCTTAACAGCCTGGGGTACGCAGTATTTT,CASSLTAWGTQYF
TRBJ2-3,TRBD2,TRBV10-1,few,TGCGCCAGCACCCCCTGGGGTAGCGGGGGGGCTCCAGATACGCAGTATTTT,CASTPWGSGGAPDTQYF
TRBJ2-3,.,TRBV29-1,.,TGCAGCGTCTCGGGACCTAGCACAGATACGCAGTATTTT,CSVSGPSTDTQYF
TRBJ2-5,.,TRBV9,.,TGTGCCAGCAGCGTAGGCGGAGCTTCAGGCCAGTACTTC,CASSVGGASGQYF